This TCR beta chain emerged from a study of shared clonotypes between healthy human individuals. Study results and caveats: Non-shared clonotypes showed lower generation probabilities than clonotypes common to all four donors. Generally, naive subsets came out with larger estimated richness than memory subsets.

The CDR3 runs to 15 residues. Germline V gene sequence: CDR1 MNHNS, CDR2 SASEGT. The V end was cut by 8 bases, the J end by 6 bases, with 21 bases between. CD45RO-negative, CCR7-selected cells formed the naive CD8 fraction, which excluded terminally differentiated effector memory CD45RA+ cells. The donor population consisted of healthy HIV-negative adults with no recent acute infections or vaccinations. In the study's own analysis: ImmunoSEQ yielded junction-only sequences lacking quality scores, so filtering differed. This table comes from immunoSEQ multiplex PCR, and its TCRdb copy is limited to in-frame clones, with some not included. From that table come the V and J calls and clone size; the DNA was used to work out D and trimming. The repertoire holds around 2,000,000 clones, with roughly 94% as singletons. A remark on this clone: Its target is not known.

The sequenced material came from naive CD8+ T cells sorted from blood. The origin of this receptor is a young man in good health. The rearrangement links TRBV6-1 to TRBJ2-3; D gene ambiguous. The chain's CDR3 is CASRTTESHSDTQYF. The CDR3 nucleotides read TGTGCCAGCCGAACAACTGAGTCCCATTCTGATACGCAGTATTTT.